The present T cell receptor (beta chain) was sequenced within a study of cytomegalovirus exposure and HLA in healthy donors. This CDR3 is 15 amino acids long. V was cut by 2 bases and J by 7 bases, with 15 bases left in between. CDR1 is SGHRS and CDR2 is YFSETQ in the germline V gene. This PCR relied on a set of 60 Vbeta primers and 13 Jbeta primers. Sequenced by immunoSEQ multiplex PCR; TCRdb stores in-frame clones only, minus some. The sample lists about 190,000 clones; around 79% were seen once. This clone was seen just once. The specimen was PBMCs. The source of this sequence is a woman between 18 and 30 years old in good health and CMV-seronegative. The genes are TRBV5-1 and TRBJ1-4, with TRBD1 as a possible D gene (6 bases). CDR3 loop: CASSFHREGSEKLFF. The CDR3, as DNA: TGCGCCAGCAGCTTTCACAGGGAAGGTTCTGAAAAACTGTTTTTT.